The clone carrying this T cell receptor beta chain was observed many times. One entry per CDR3 protein, called by TCRdb with MiXCR from the reads. There are approximately 630,000 distinct CDR3 sequences in the sample; approximately 24% occur only once, and less than 10% lies in the top ten. This CDR3 region has 13 residues. Between the trimmed V and J ends, which lost 2 bases and 5 bases, there was a span of 7 bases. This sample was included in a study of T cell repertoires in cytomegalovirus infection. This clonotype was obtained from a human donor in good health (CMV status not recorded). Some clones in this sample may be carry-over from other donors' samples. The chain combines TRBV12-3 or TRBV12-4 with TRBJ1-5; a possible D gene is TRBD1 (5 bases). Sequenced material: CD8+ T cells from PBMCs. The CDR3, as DNA: TGTGCCAGCAGTTTATCGGGGGATCAGCCCCAGCATTTT. Its protein product is CASSLSGDQPQHF.